This T cell receptor (beta chain) was observed in a study of blood T cell repertoires in COVID-19. The V gene's germline CDR1 is SGHRS and CDR2 YFSETQ. There are 14 residues in the CDR3. The V end lost 7 bases, the J end lost 5 bases, and 16 bases lay between the germline ends. Source study methods: Reference gene primer amplification yielded estimated nucleated cell counts. Method: immunoSEQ multiplex PCR; TCRdb's copy keeps in-frame clones and lacks some. V, J and clone size are taken as reported in that table, and D and trimming were inferred from the DNA itself. The data contain some 220,000 clones, roughly 82% of them singletons.

Sequencing was performed on peripheral blood. The chain employs TRBV5-1 and TRBJ2-1, with D possibly TRBD2 on 7 matching bases. The origin of this receptor is a man over 45 with active or convalescent COVID-19. CDR3 nucleotide sequence: TGCGCCAGCCATAGGGGGGGATTACACAATGAGCAGTTCTTC. Encoded protein: CASHRGGLHNEQFF.